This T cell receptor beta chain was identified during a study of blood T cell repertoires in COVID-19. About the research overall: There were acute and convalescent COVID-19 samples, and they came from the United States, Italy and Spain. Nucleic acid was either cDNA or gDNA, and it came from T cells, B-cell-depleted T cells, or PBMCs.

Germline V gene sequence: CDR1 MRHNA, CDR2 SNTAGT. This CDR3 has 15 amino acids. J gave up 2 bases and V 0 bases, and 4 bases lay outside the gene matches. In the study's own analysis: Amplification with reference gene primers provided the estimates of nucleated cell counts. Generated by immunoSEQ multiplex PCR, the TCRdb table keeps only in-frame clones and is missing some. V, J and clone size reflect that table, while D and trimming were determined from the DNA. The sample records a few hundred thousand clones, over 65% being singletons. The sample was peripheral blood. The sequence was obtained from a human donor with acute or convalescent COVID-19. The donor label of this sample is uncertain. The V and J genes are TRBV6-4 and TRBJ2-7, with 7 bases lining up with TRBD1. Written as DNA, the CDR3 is TGTGCCAGCAGTGACTCGACAGGGAGCGCCTACGAGCAGTACTTC. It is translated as CASSDSTGSAYEQYF.